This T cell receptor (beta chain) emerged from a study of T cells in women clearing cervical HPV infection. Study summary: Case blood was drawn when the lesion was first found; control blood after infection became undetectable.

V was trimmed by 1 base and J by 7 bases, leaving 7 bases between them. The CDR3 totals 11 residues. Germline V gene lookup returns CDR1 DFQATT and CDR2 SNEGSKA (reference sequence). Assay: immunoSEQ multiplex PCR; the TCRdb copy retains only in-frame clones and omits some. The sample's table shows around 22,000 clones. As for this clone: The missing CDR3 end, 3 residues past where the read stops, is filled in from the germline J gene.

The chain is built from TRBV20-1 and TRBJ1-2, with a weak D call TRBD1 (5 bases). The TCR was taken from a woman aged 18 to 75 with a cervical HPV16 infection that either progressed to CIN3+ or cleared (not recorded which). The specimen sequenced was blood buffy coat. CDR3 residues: CSARGGFGYTF. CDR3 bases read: TGCAGTGCTAGAGGGGGCTTTGGC.